A selection of T cell receptor beta chains follows, all from one sample in a study of shared clonotypes between healthy human individuals. TCRdb keeps only in-frame clones here, not all; method: immunoSEQ multiplex PCR. This table has more than 500,000 clones, approximately 94% appearing once. The sample was naive CD4+ T cells sorted from blood. The receptors stem from a woman aged 25 to 39 in good health. Both conserved end residues are part of each CDR3. A D gene is named only where the DNA matches it firmly.

cdr3_aa cdr3_nt j_call d_call v_call cdr3_length
CSVVTSGNGAYNEQFF TGCAGCGTTGTGACTAGCGGGAACGGGGCCTACAATGAGCAGTTCTTC TRBJ2-1 TRBD2 TRBV29-1 16
CASSLFGNSYEQYF TGTGCCAGCAGTTTATTTGGGAACTCCTACGAGCAGTACTTC TRBJ2-7 - TRBV28 14
CASSLDRAHNQPQHF TGTGCCAGCAGCCTGGACAGGGCACACAATCAGCCCCAGCATTTT TRBJ1-5 TRBD1 TRBV11-2 15
CASSQPAQNTEAFF TGCGCCAGCAGCCAACCTGCGCAGAACACTGAAGCTTTCTTT TRBJ1-1 - TRBV4-1 14
CASSFQGVNEQYF TGTGCCAGCAGCTTCCAGGGGGTCAACGAGCAGTACTTC TRBJ2-7 TRBD1 TRBV5-6 13
CASSFRGLGTSAYNEQFF TGTGCCAGCAGTTTTAGGGGGCTGGGGACTAGCGCCTACAATGAGCAGTTCTTC TRBJ2-1 TRBD2 TRBV28 18
CASKLAGAQGEQYF TGTGCCAGCAAACTAGCGGGAGCCCAGGGGGAGCAGTACTTC TRBJ2-7 TRBD2 TRBV27 14
CATSRAAGGGFYEQYF TGTGCCACCAGCAGAGCAGCGGGTGGGGGGTTCTACGAGCAGTACTTC TRBJ2-7 - TRBV15 16
CASSLGHSNTGELFF TGCGCCAGCAGCTTGGGACATTCGAACACCGGGGAGCTGTTTTTT TRBJ2-2 - TRBV5-1 15
CASSLAGSSYEQYF TGTGCCAGCAGCCTAGCGGGAAGCTCCTACGAGCAGTACTTC TRBJ2-7 TRBD2 TRBV7-2 14
CASSVLLGSGAFF TGTGCCAGCAGCGTCCTCCTCGGCTCAGGGGCTTTCTTT TRBJ1-1 - TRBV11-2 13